The 12 T cell receptor beta chains below come from one sample, sequenced in a study of cytomegalovirus exposure and HLA in healthy donors. Primers: 60 Vbeta forward and 13 Jbeta reverse. Some clones are missing from TCRdb's copy, which holds only in-frame ones; the method was immunoSEQ multiplex PCR. The sample lists 210,000 or so clones; approximately 80% were seen once. The sample was PBMCs. The source of these receptors is a girl aged 5-17 years in good health and CMV-seronegative.

The chain recombines TRBV5-1 with TRBJ1-4; the D gene is possibly TRBD1 (5 bases). This CDR3 is 14 amino acids long. V gave up 3 bases and J gave up 3 bases, with 9 bases separating them. Per the germline V gene, CDR1 is SGHRS and CDR2 is YFSETQ. CDR3 region: CASSSGQPNEKLFF. The CDR3 nucleotides are TGCGCCAGCAGCTCCGGACAACCTAATGAAAAACTGTTTTTT.

The chain has TRBV5-1 and TRBJ1-1, with 9 positions matching TRBD1. The CDR3 is made up of 14 amino acids. V shed 4 bases and J 5 bases; nucleotides not matched to a gene: 6. The V gene's germline CDR1 is SGHRS and CDR2 YFSETQ. In DNA, the CDR3 is TGCGCCAGCAGCCACCCGGACAGGGGTACTGAAGCTTTCTTT. Translation gives CASSHPDRGTEAFF.

The chain employs TRBV5-4 and TRBJ2-7, with 9 bases aligning to TRBD2. V shed 0 bases and J 6 bases; nucleotides not matched to a gene: 7. The germline CDR1 and CDR2 sequences are SGHNT and YYREEE (reference sequence). CDR3 length: 15 residues. This CDR3 is CASSLGRGGDGEQYF. The CDR3 DNA sequence: TGTGCCAGCAGCTTGGGGCGGGGGGGCGATGGCGAGCAGTACTTC.

This clone was counted only a few times. This chain uses TRBV18 with TRBJ1-4; weak D call: TRBD1 (6 bases). V lost 2 bases to trimming and J lost 12 bases, with 13 bases between them. The CDR3 consists of 13 residues. The germline V gene has CDR1 KGHSH and CDR2 LQKENI. The CDR3 reads CASSPTSQGELFF. Written as DNA, the CDR3 is TGTGCCAGCTCACCAACTTCACAGGGCGAACTGTTTTTT.

The chain couples TRBV28 to TRBJ1-5, with 9 bases fitting TRBD1. J lost 2 bases, V lost 5 bases, and 13 bases had no gene match. The CDR3 length is 18 residues. Looked up from germline, CDR1 is MDHEN and CDR2 is SYDVKM. The CDR3 region has the DNA TGTGCCAGCAGTAGGGACAGGGCCGATTGGGAGGGCAATCAGCCCCAGCATTTT. It yields the protein CASSRDRADWEGNQPQHF.

This chain links TRBV6-5 with TRBJ2-2; the D is unclear. The CDR3 extends over 13 amino acids. Trimming shortened V by 7 bases and J by 8 bases, and 14 bases separated the two germline ends. Germline loops: CDR1 MNHEY, CDR2 SVGAGI. The CDR3 DNA reads TGTGCCAGCACCCCTCAGGTCCCGGGGGAGCTGTTTTTT. This sequence encodes CASTPQVPGELFF.

V gene TRBV19 combines with J gene TRBJ1-1; TRBD1 might be the D (5 bases). This CDR3 contains 13 residues. Germline loops: CDR1 LNHDA, CDR2 SQIVND (reference sequence). V lost 4 bases, J lost 1 base, and 7 bases lay in between. Here the CDR3 reads CASSRGANTEAFF. For the CDR3, the DNA is TGTGCCAGTAGTAGGGGCGCGAACACTGAAGCTTTCTTT.

This clone turned up a few times. This sequence joins TRBV6-1 and TRBJ1-6, with no clear D. Trimming removed 4 bases from V and 7 bases from J, with 14 bases in between. Germline values: CDR1 MNHNS, CDR2 SASEGT. The CDR3 has 15 residues. CDR3 sequence: CASSVEVAANSPLHF. The CDR3 nucleotides are TGTGCCAGCAGTGTCGAGGTAGCTGCGAATTCACCCCTCCACTTT.

This chain connects TRBV27 to TRBJ1-5; 7 bases agree with TRBD1. CDR3 length equals 14 residues. Germline V gives CDR1 MNHEY, CDR2 SMNVEV (reference sequence). Trimming cost V 3 bases and J 5 bases; bases outside gene matches: 4. CDR3: CASSLTGFYQPQHF. Written as DNA, the CDR3 is TGTGCCAGCAGTTTGACAGGGTTCTATCAGCCCCAGCATTTT.

J is TRBJ2-1 and V is TRBV7-8, with 12 bases identical to TRBD2. The V gene end was trimmed by 4 bases and the J gene end by 4 bases; junction bases not matched to a gene: 11. CDR1 and CDR2 from the germline V gene are SGHVS and FQNEAQ. CDR3 length: 18 amino acids. DNA for the CDR3: TGTGCCAGCAGCTCCTCCCTAGCGGGAGGGTTTTTTTACAATGAGCAGTTCTTC. Protein sequence: CASSSSLAGGFFYNEQFF.

V usage is TRBV6-5 and J usage is TRBJ2-5; 8 bases align to TRBD1. Germline values: CDR1 MNHEY, CDR2 SVGAGI. The CDR3 extends over 15 amino acids. The V and J ends lost 6 bases and 4 bases, in that order; junction bases with no gene match: 10. CDR3 bases: TGTGCCAGCAGCCGAACAGGGGGTATTGGAGAGACCCAGTACTTC. This codes for CASSRTGGIGETQYF.

The genes are TRBV28 and TRBJ1-1, with TRBD1 matching over 12 bases. V lost 7 bases, J lost 3 bases, and 18 bases stayed unmatched. CDR1 MDHEN and CDR2 SYDVKM come from the germline V gene. CDR3 length equals 19 residues. The CDR3 DNA reads as TGTGCCAGCAATAAACGCCGGGGTGCGGGACAGGGGGCCTACACTGAAGCTTTCTTT. This codes for CASNKRRGAGQGAYTEAFF.